These T cell receptor beta chains were read from a single sample in a study of Graves' ophthalmopathy and Graves' hyperthyroidism. TCRdb fed the multiplex PCR reads into MiXCR, producing one record per CDR3 protein. The data hold 200,000 to 250,000 distinct CDR3 sequences, with around 42% observed a single time. Sequences were obtained from peripheral blood. These receptors were collected from an adult man with Graves' ophthalmopathy. Both conserved end residues are part of each CDR3. The D gene is left open where the match is weak. Size is stated for part of the rows, as once, few or many counts, or as a class when the clone is expanded.

j_call d_call clone_size v_call cdr3_nt cdr3_aa
TRBJ1-2 - many TRBV7-3 TGTGCCAGCAGCTTATCAGGGCAGGGCTATGGCTACACCTTC CASSLSGQGYGYTF
TRBJ2-5 - - TRBV12-3/TRBV12-4 TGTGCCAGCAGCCAATCCTCGGGCCTGGAAGAGACCCAGTACTTC CASSQSSGLEETQYF
TRBJ1-5 - - TRBV10-3 TGTGCCAGCAGTGACTTCGGGCCTCGAGGAAGCAATCAGCCCCAGCATTTT CASSDFGPRGSNQPQHF
TRBJ1-5 - many TRBV20-1 TGCAGTGCTGGAAGGCCGGAGGGGAAAGGGCCCCAGCATTTT CSAGRPEGKGPQHF
TRBJ1-1 TRBD1 - TRBV20-1 TGCAGTGCGAGGGGGCAGGGAGGTAACACTGAAGCTTTCTTT CSARGQGGNTEAFF
TRBJ1-1 - many TRBV7-2 TGTGCCAGCAGCACTCAAGGGAACACTGAAGCTTTCTTT CASSTQGNTEAFF
TRBJ1-1 - - TRBV19 TGTGCCAGCAGTTCCCTGGGGGCTACGAACACTGAAGCTTTCTTT CASSSLGATNTEAFF
TRBJ2-6 - - TRBV19 TGTGCCAGTAGTACAGGTTTGCACGGGCCATCTGGGGCCAACGTCCGGACTTTC CASSTGLHGPSGANVRTF
TRBJ1-1 - - TRBV5-1 TGCGCCAGCAGACCGGAGGTGAACACTGAAGCTTTCTTT CASRPEVNTEAFF
TRBJ1-6 TRBD1 - TRBV5-1 TGCGCCAGCAGAAGCGTGACAGGGACAAATTCACCCCTCCACTTT CASRSVTGTNSPLHF
TRBJ2-2 TRBD1 many TRBV12-3/TRBV12-4 TGTGCCAGCACCGACAGGGGAAACACCGGGGAGCTGTTTTTT CASTDRGNTGELFF
TRBJ1-5 TRBD1 - TRBV7-3 TGTGCCAGCAGATTGACAGGGGAAAGCAATCAGCCCCAGCATTTT CASRLTGESNQPQHF
TRBJ1-2 TRBD1 few TRBV11-2 TGTGCCAGCAGCCTCAGACCTGGACAGGGTTTTGGCTACACCTTC CASSLRPGQGFGYTF
TRBJ2-7 - few TRBV2 TGTGCCAGCAGCCCGTCAGGCCTTCCCTACGAGCAGTACTTC CASSPSGLPYEQYF
TRBJ1-4 TRBD1 - TRBV20-1 TGCAGTGCTAGGCATACTAGGGACAGTGCAACTAATGAAAAACTGTTTTTT CSARHTRDSATNEKLFF
TRBJ2-7 TRBD2 few TRBV20-1 TGCAGTGCTTCTCCCACAGCGGGAGGTGGGTACGAGCAGTACTTC CSASPTAGGGYEQYF
TRBJ2-5 TRBD1 once TRBV20-1 TGCAGTGCGAAAGGACAGGTTGAGACCCAGTACTTC CSAKGQVETQYF
TRBJ1-2 - many TRBV7-8 TGTGCCAGCAGCTTAGGTTCAGCGTTAAGGGGCTACACCTTC CASSLGSALRGYTF
TRBJ2-7 - few TRBV19 TGTGCCAGTAGCCCTGGGCAGGAAACCTACGAGCAGTACTTC CASSPGQETYEQYF
TRBJ2-5 TRBD2 - TRBV29-1 TGCAGCGTTGAAGGTCTTGGGACTAGCGGGGGCCCAAAGTACTTC CSVEGLGTSGGPKYF
TRBJ1-1 - many TRBV7-9 TGTGCCAGCAGCTTATACGAAGCTTTCTTT CASSLYEAFF
TRBJ2-7 TRBD1 many TRBV29-1 TGCAGCGTGGCCGACAGGGGTAACGAGCAGTACTTC CSVADRGNEQYF
TRBJ2-7 - - TRBV27 TGTGCCAGCAACCCCAGTGGATCCTACGAGCAGTACTTC CASNPSGSYEQYF
TRBJ2-7 - - TRBV7-9 TGTGCCAGCAGCTCCGCGAGGGGGGGAACCGAGCAGTACTTC CASSSARGGTEQYF
TRBJ2-7 - - TRBV12-5 TGTGCTAGTGGTTTGGCCTCGCGGTTAGCGGACACCTACGAGCAGTACTTC CASGLASRLADTYEQYF
TRBJ2-5 TRBD2 - TRBV27 TGTGCCAGCACCATTACCGGGCTAGCGGTTCCTCGGGAGACCCAGTACTTC CASTITGLAVPRETQYF
TRBJ2-7 - many TRBV7-2 TGTGCCAGCAGCTTAGTTCTCCTTTCCGAGCAGTACTTC CASSLVLLSEQYF
TRBJ1-1 - few TRBV6-2/TRBV6-3 TGTGCCAGCAAATTCGACACTGAAGCTTTCTTT CASKFDTEAFF